This T cell receptor (beta chain) was found in a study of beta chain features in type 1 diabetes. General study points: Moderate but significant shortening of TCRB CDR3s was recorded in all four CD4+ subsets from Type 1 diabetes patients.

Investigators reverse transcribed all isolated RNA, so they sequenced expressed TCRB transcripts. Sequenced by immunoSEQ multiplex PCR; TCRdb stores in-frame clones only, minus some. The table includes about 150,000 clones, under 13% detected once. Germline V gives CDR1 SGHDT, CDR2 YYEEEE. The junction had 1 base not matched to a gene; V was cut back by 0 bases and J by 3 bases. This CDR3 comprises 16 residues. About this clone: Its specificity is unknown.

The sample taken for sequencing was central memory CD4+ T cells from blood. The chain has TRBV5-6 and TRBJ2-2, with TRBD2 matching 11 bases. This TCR was sampled from a young man with type 1 diabetes. Written as DNA, the CDR3 is TGTGCCAGCAGCTTGGCACTAGCGGGAGACACCGGGGAGCTGTTTTTT. Residues: CASSLALAGDTGELFF.